The present entry profiles one T cell receptor beta chain with its context. Its antigen is unidentified. The data belong to a study of regulatory and conventional T cells in RAG deficiency. Study-wide results and caveats: In Omenn syndrome, Treg and Tconv repertoires overlapped >85%. Treg unique TCR beta sequences were about 100-fold fewer in Omenn syndrome and CID/AS patients than controls.

Genomic DNA came from blood regulatory T cells gated CD4+ CD25-high CD127-low. The table came from immunoSEQ multiplex PCR; TCRdb's copy has only in-frame clones and leaves some out. The table has roughly 7,800 clones, 90% to 95% seen once. The germline V gene encodes CDR1 MGHDK and CDR2 SYGVNS. This CDR3 is built from 14 residues. The ends lost 3 bases at V and 2 bases at J; junction bases unmatched: 0. This sample also appeared in a second study, on regulatory T cells. That work adds: The PCR used 52 TRBV and 13 TRBJ primers.

The chain couples TRBV25-1 to TRBJ1-4; 7 bases are shared with TRBD1. This sequence originates from a human donor in good health. The sequenced sample was CD127- CD25+ CD4+ Tregs sorted from blood. CDR3 coding DNA: TGTGCCAGCAGTGACAGGGGGACTAATGAAAAACTGTTTTTT. It codes for CASSDRGTNEKLFF.